Listed here are 22 T cell receptor beta chains from one sample, sequenced in a study of brain T cells in children with intractable seizures. The protocol was immunoSEQ multiplex PCR, while the TCRdb copy is restricted to in-frame clones and leaves out a portion. This table holds 300,000 to 400,000 clones, 93% found once. This sample's time point: blood from clinic visit 5 months post-surgery; TSC patient then seizure free. Sequences were derived from peripheral blood, sampled more than 4 months after surgery. These receptors were taken from a boy younger than two with tuberous sclerosis and intractable seizures.

The chain couples TRBV10-3 to TRBJ1-1; D might be TRBD1 (5 bases). The CDR3 is made up of 12 amino acids. Trimming shortened V by 10 bases and J by 4 bases, and 13 bases separated the two germline ends. In germline, CDR1 is ENHRY, CDR2 SYGVKD. CDR3 sequence reads: CATFQGGTEAFF. For the CDR3, the DNA is TGTGCCACTTTTCAGGGAGGCACTGAAGCTTTCTTT.

This clone appeared a single time. V and J are TRBV10-3 and TRBJ2-7; 10 bases line up with TRBD2. Losses at the gene ends were 2 bases for V and 1 base for J; bases not matched to a gene: 2. CDR1 is ENHRY and CDR2 is SYGVKD in the germline V gene. This CDR3 region has 15 residues. CDR3 residues: CAISELAGESYEQYF. The CDR3 DNA reads TGTGCCATCAGTGAGCTAGCGGGGGAATCCTACGAGCAGTACTTC.

This clone was seen just once. The V gene is TRBV6-2 or TRBV6-3, the J gene TRBJ2-7; 15 bases line up with TRBD2. V dropped 0 bases and J dropped 2; count of bases not matched to a gene: 8. Germline values: CDR1 MNHEY, CDR2 SVGEGT. The CDR3 is 19 amino acids. This CDR3 reads CASSYSIRTSGRETYEQYF. CDR3 coding DNA: TGTGCCAGCAGTTACTCGATCAGGACTAGCGGGAGGGAAACCTACGAGCAGTACTTC.

This chain links TRBV20-1 with TRBJ2-7; no definite D call. Trimming removed 2 bases at V and 9 bases at J, with 11 bases between. The germline V gene encodes CDR1 DFQATT and CDR2 SNEGSKA (reference sequence). The CDR3 sequence is 11 residues long. CDR3 bases: TGCAGTGCTAGACGGTCTGGGCGGCAGTACTTC. The encoded protein is CSARRSGRQYF.

The rearrangement links TRBV11-3 to TRBJ2-1, with D unclear. This CDR3 spans 14 amino acids. With 5 bases removed from V and 4 bases from J, the gap between germline ends came to 12 bases. Looked up from germline, CDR1 is SGHNT and CDR2 is YENEEA. The CDR3 spells CASSPRPGYNEQFF. CDR3 sequence (DNA): TGTGCCAGCAGCCCCCGACCAGGATACAATGAGCAGTTCTTC.

This clone was observed a single time. The chain employs TRBV6-1 and TRBJ2-7; weak D call: TRBD2 (6 bases). Trimming cost V 1 base and J 0 bases, with 19 bases left between them. Germline V gene lookup returns CDR1 MNHNS and CDR2 SASEGT. This CDR3 is 18 amino acids long. CDR3 loop: CASSEVKLGGVSSYEQYF. The CDR3 region has the DNA TGTGCCAGCAGTGAAGTCAAACTAGGAGGGGTCAGCTCCTACGAGCAGTACTTC.

This chain links TRBV5-1 with TRBJ1-1; unclear D gene. The germline V gene encodes CDR1 SGHRS and CDR2 YFSETQ. The CDR3 sequence is 14 residues long. V was clipped by 4 bases and J by 2 bases, with 12 bases between them. CDR3 residues: CASSRTEPNTEAFF. The CDR3 DNA reads TGCGCCAGCAGCAGAACAGAACCAAACACTGAAGCTTTCTTT.

This rearrangement joins TRBV7-9 to TRBJ1-6, with D uncertain. CDR1 SEHNR and CDR2 FQNEAQ come from the germline V gene (reference sequence). The V end lost 1 base, the J end lost 6 bases, and 10 bases lay between the germline ends. CDR3 length: 15 residues. CDR3 bases: TGTGCCAGCAGCTTAGACGGGCCGATTAATTCACCCCTCCACTTT. As protein: CASSLDGPINSPLHF. Based on the CDR3 plus reference TRBV7-9 and TRBJ1-6, the full variable domain is DTGVSQNPRHKITKRGQNVTFRCDPISEHNRLYWYRQTLGQGPEFLTYFQNEAQLEKSRLLSDRFSAERPKGSFSTLEIQRTEQGDSAMYLCASSLDGPINSPLHFGNGTRLTVT.

The DNA of the CDR3 is TGTGCCAGCAGCCCGCGGGAGGGCCGCTTAGATGTTACGCAGTATTTT. It yields the protein CASSPREGRLDVTQYF. This rearrangement joins TRBV9 to TRBJ2-3, with 9 positions matching TRBD2. V lost 4 bases and J lost 8; bases outside the gene matches: 14. There are 16 residues in the CDR3. Germline CDR1 is SGDLS and CDR2 is YYNGEE.

The gene calls are TRBV25-1 and TRBJ2-1; 8 bases match TRBD1. The ends lost 4 bases at V and 0 bases at J; junction bases unmatched: 5. Germline-derived CDR1 and CDR2 are MGHDK and SYGVNS. The CDR3 covers 16 residues. The CDR3 DNA is TGTGCCAGCAGTGGCAGGGGGCTTCGCTCCTACAATGAGCAGTTCTTC. Its translation: CASSGRGLRSYNEQFF.

The V gene is TRBV5-1, the J gene TRBJ2-5; D remains ambiguous. This CDR3 has 13 residues. Trimming shortened V by 0 bases and J by 2 bases, and 5 bases separated the two germline ends. Per the germline V gene, CDR1 is SGHRS and CDR2 is YFSETQ. The CDR3 reads CASSLDGQETQYF. CDR3 bases: TGCGCCAGCAGCTTGGACGGACAAGAGACCCAGTACTTC. The whole variable domain, remainder taken from reference TRBV5-1 and TRBJ2-5, is KAGVTQTPRYLIKTRGQQVTLSCSPISGHRSVSWYQQTPGQGLQFLFEYFSETQRNKGNFPGRFSGRQFSNSRSEMNVSTLELGDSALYLCASSLDGQETQYFGPGTRLLVL.

The chain joins TRBV27 to TRBJ2-5; TRBD2 matches at 7 bases. The CDR3 totals 15 residues. Germline V lookup: CDR1 MNHEY, CDR2 SMNVEV (reference sequence). The trim removed 0 bases at V and 1 base at J, leaving 2 bases unmatched. CDR3 DNA: TGTGCCAGCAGTTTATCCAGCGGGGCCCAAGAGACCCAGTACTTC. It encodes CASSLSSGAQETQYF.

The chain uses TRBV5-5 and TRBJ2-5, with 10 nucleotides matching TRBD1. Germline-derived CDR1 and CDR2 are SGHKS and YYEKEE (reference sequence). CDR3 length equals 14 residues. Losses at the gene ends were 2 bases for V and 5 bases for J; bases not matched to a gene: 3. The CDR3: CASSLGTGEETQYF. The CDR3 bases are TGTGCCAGCAGCTTAGGGACAGGGGAGGAGACCCAGTACTTC.

The V gene is TRBV7-8, the J gene TRBJ2-4; D might be TRBD1 or TRBD2, each matching 6 bases. Trimming left V 1 base short and J 7 bases short, with 14 bases between. CDR1 and CDR2 from the germline V gene are SGHVS and FQNEAQ. This CDR3 comprises 15 residues. The CDR3 sequence: CASSLGSGARNIQYF. The CDR3 DNA reads as TGTGCCAGCAGCTTAGGTTCGGGGGCGCGGAACATTCAGTACTTC.

The chain is built from TRBV5-3 and TRBJ2-1; D is undetermined. TRBV5-3 is known as an ORF, though its function is uncertain. The CDR3 runs to 16 residues. Trimming left V 4 bases short and J 6 bases short, with 20 bases between. CDR3 in amino acids: CARSPAREWGINEQFF. Here the CDR3 DNA reads TGTGCCAGAAGCCCAGCTAGGGAATGGGGTATCAATGAGCAGTTCTTC.

The chain is built from TRBV18 and TRBJ2-1; D not certain. The germline V and J ends were trimmed by 0 bases and 6 bases, with 15 bases remaining between them. The CDR3 consists of 16 residues. The germline gives CDR1 KGHSH, CDR2 LQKENI. This chain's CDR3 is CASSPPWGNLGNEQFF. CDR3 coding DNA: TGTGCCAGCTCACCACCATGGGGAAACTTGGGCAATGAGCAGTTCTTC.

This chain connects TRBV28 to TRBJ2-7; TRBD1 is a possible D gene (6 bases). This CDR3 is 13 amino acids long. V was shortened by 8 bases and J by 4 bases, with 15 bases between the two germline ends. Germline V gene lookup returns CDR1 MDHEN and CDR2 SYDVKM. The CDR3 DNA reads TGTGCCAGCCGGGAACAGGGAGATTACGAGCAGTACTTC. Translating it yields CASREQGDYEQYF.

This clone has only one observation. The V and J genes are TRBV5-1 and TRBJ1-2, with D perhaps matching TRBD1 (5 bases). Germline V CDR1 and CDR2: SGHRS, YFSETQ. The CDR3 contains 14 residues. Trimming pared 3 bases from V and 0 bases from J, leaving 9 bases between. This chain's CDR3 is CASSWGLSNYGYTF. For the CDR3, the DNA is TGCGCCAGCAGCTGGGGACTCTCTAACTATGGCTACACCTTC.

This chain links TRBV6-6 with TRBJ2-2; no clear D. The germline V gene has CDR1 MNHNY and CDR2 SVGAGI (reference sequence). The V and J ends lost 5 bases and 7 bases respectively, with 8 bases between them. The CDR3 extends over 12 amino acids. The CDR3 reads CASSPWVGELFF. CDR3 coding DNA: TGTGCCAGCAGTCCTTGGGTCGGGGAGCTGTTTTTT.

The chain joins TRBV6-5 to TRBJ2-5; D is uncertain. CDR1 MNHEY and CDR2 SVGAGI come from the germline V gene. The V end was cut by 5 bases, the J end by 4 bases, with 14 bases between. The CDR3 is made up of 14 amino acids. The DNA of the CDR3 is TGTGCCAGCAGTCCGATAGGAGTAGGAGAGACCCAGTACTTC. Protein: CASSPIGVGETQYF.

The rearrangement uses TRBV15 and TRBJ1-4; D might be TRBD1 (6 bases). In germline, CDR1 is LNHNV, CDR2 YYDKDF (reference sequence). V lost 0 bases and J 7 bases, leaving 15 bases between the germline ends. There are 16 residues in the CDR3. The CDR3 nucleotides read TGTGCCACCAGCAGAGACCCGAGGGGGTACAGTGAAAAACTGTTTTTT. Translation gives CATSRDPRGYSEKLFF. The full variable domain, rest sourced from reference TRBV15 and TRBJ1-4, is DAMVIQNPRYQVTQFGKPVTLSCSQTLNHNVMYWYQQKSSQAPKLLFHYYDKDFNNEADTPDNFQSRRPNTSFCFLDIRSPGLGDTAMYLCATSRDPRGYSEKLFFGSGTQLSVL.

The rearrangement uses TRBV3-1 (or the pseudogene TRBV3-2) and TRBJ1-1; D perhaps matches TRBD1 (6 bases). Germline CDR1 and CDR2: LGHDT and YNNKEL (reference sequence). The CDR3 sequence is 14 residues long. V was trimmed by 3 bases and J by 2 bases, leaving 10 bases between them. The CDR3 DNA is TGTGCCAGCAGCCACGGGGGCTTAAACACTGAAGCTTTCTTT. The encoded protein is CASSHGGLNTEAFF.